The rows below give T cell receptor beta chains drawn from one sample of a study of OX40 agonist ivuxolimab in advanced cancers. The assay was immunoSEQ multiplex PCR, and TCRdb's table has in-frame clones only and misses some. The repertoire consists of 22,000 or so clones, with over 75% occurring once and the leading ten covering more than 15%. The sample consisted of CD4+ or CD8+ T cells sorted from blood, taken in a trial of the OX40 agonist ivuxolimab. All receptors come from an adult with an advanced solid tumor such as melanoma, head and neck, liver or kidney cancer. The CDR3 runs from the conserved cysteine through the conserved F or W. The D gene is left open where the match is weak. Part of the rows lack a size; the others show once, few, many or a class for expanded clones.

size,V,J,D,CDR3,DNA
once,TRBV30,TRBJ2-7,.,CAWSVGWVNEQYF,TGTGCCTGGAGTGTGGGTTGGGTAAACGAGCAGTACTTC
.,TRBV5-6,TRBJ1-1,TRBD1,CASSLGQGRGLNTEAFF,TGTGCCAGCAGCTTGGGACAGGGCCGGGGGTTGAACACTGAAGCTTTCTTT
.,TRBV4-1,TRBJ2-7,TRBD1,CASSQVQGAFEQYF,TGCGCCAGCAGCCAAGTTCAGGGGGCATTCGAGCAGTACTTC
once,TRBV7-3,TRBJ2-1,TRBD2,CASNTLAGGLNEQFF,TGTGCCAGCAACACACTAGCGGGGGGGCTCAATGAGCAGTTCTTC
.,TRBV19,TRBJ2-3,TRBD1,CASSPAGQGPGASTDTQYF,TGTGCCAGTAGTCCTGCTGGACAGGGCCCTGGAGCTAGCACAGATACGCAGTATTTT
once,TRBV4-3,TRBJ2-1,.,CASSQGTYSLTNEQFF,TGCGCCAGCAGCCAAGGTACATATTCGCTGACCAATGAGCAGTTCTTC
.,TRBV27,TRBJ2-5,TRBD2,CASSLYGGKTQYF,TGTGCCAGCAGTTTATACGGGGGGAAGACCCAGTACTTC
.,TRBV4-3,TRBJ2-7,TRBD1,CASSPSIGDRAYEQYF,TGCGCCAGCAGCCCCAGTATAGGGGACAGGGCCTACGAGCAGTACTTC
few,TRBV19,TRBJ1-5,.,CASGRAGLQPQHF,TGTGCCAGTGGGCGGGCAGGTTTACAGCCCCAGCATTTT
.,TRBV7-2,TRBJ1-5,.,CASSFSGNGQPQHF,TGTGCCAGCAGCTTTTCCGGAAATGGGCAGCCCCAGCATTTT
.,TRBV6-1,TRBJ1-2,TRBD1,CASSESAGGAYGYTF,TGTGCCAGCAGTGAATCGGCAGGGGGCGCCTATGGCTACACCTTC
.,TRBV9,TRBJ2-3,TRBD2,CASSIRDLGLAGVSDTQYF,TGTGCCAGCAGCATTCGGGACCTGGGACTAGCGGGGGTCTCAGATACGCAGTATTTT
.,TRBV10-2,TRBJ2-1,.,CASSEGNEQFF,TGCGCCAGCAGTGAGGGCAATGAGCAGTTCTTC
.,TRBV9,TRBJ1-4,.,CASSVGPLGNEKLFF,TGTGCCAGCAGCGTAGGGCCGCTCGGTAATGAAAAACTGTTTTTT
.,TRBV19,TRBJ2-6,.,CASSISALGANVLTF,TGTGCCAGTAGCATCTCTGCACTTGGGGCCAACGTCCTGACTTTC
.,TRBV30,TRBJ2-5,.,CAWGYVGGEQYF,TGTGCCTGGGGGTATGTGGGTGGGGAGCAGTACTTC
.,TRBV2,TRBJ1-6,TRBD1,CASSGPGTAEHSYNSPLHF,TGTGCCAGCAGCGGTCCCGGGACAGCCGAACACTCGTATAATTCACCCCTCCACTTT
.,TRBV10-1,TRBJ2-7,.,CASHARLLCHEQYF,TGCGCCAGTCACGCCAGGCTTCTTTGCCACGAGCAGTACTTC
.,TRBV7-9,TRBJ2-1,.,CASSSAAGAHNEQFF,TGTGCCAGCAGCTCCGCGGCAGGGGCCCACAATGAGCAGTTCTTC
.,TRBV7-2,TRBJ1-1,.,CASSLGHLPSAFF,TGTGCCAGCAGCTTAGGTCATTTGCCCTCGGCTTTCTTT
few,TRBV10-2,TRBJ1-4,.,CASSESIFAGGVASEKLFF,TGCGCCAGCAGTGAGTCGATTTTCGCCGGGGGTGTCGCCAGTGAAAAACTGTTTTTT
.,TRBV7-8,TRBJ1-5,.,CASSPTGPGQPQHF,TGTGCCAGCAGCCCTACAGGGCCAGGTCAGCCCCAGCATTTT
.,TRBV11-2,TRBJ1-3,.,CASSLGQGSGNTIYF,TGTGCCAGCAGCTTAGGGCAGGGGTCTGGAAACACCATATATTTT
.,TRBV2,TRBJ1-4,.,CASSAREATNEKLFF,TGTGCCAGCAGTGCCCGAGAGGCAACTAATGAAAAACTGTTTTTT
medium-sized,TRBV9,TRBJ2-3,.,CASSVLPATSTDTQYF,TGTGCCAGCAGCGTCCTGCCGGCAACTAGCACAGATACGCAGTATTTT
.,TRBV6-1,TRBJ2-7,.,CASSDGRGYEQYF,TGTGCCAGCAGTGACGGTAGGGGATACGAGCAGTACTTC
.,TRBV4-1,TRBJ2-5,TRBD2,CASSPAGVLAGQETQYF,TGCGCCAGCTCCCCAGCGGGGGTGCTAGCGGGACAAGAGACCCAGTACTTC
once,TRBV25-1,TRBJ2-3,TRBD2,CASSDEAGGSRHTQYF,TGTGCCAGCAGTGATGAGGCGGGGGGGTCCCGCCATACGCAGTATTTT
.,TRBV19,TRBJ2-3,.,CASSYLRTTTDTQYF,TGTGCCAGTTCCTACCTCCGGACTACCACAGATACGCAGTATTTT
once,TRBV7-9,TRBJ2-7,.,CASSRRTESSSYEQYF,TGTGCCAGCAGCCGGCGGACAGAATCGAGCTCCTACGAGCAGTACTTC
few,TRBV4-3,TRBJ1-6,.,CASSQEGPKNYNSPLHF,TGCGCCAGCAGCCAAGAAGGCCCCAAGAACTATAATTCACCCCTCCACTTT
.,TRBV19,TRBJ1-6,.,CASSIDSGGNSPLHF,TGTGCCAGTAGTATAGATTCGGGGGGGAACTCACCCCTCCACTTT
.,TRBV7-3,TRBJ2-5,.,CASSYDGETQYF,TGTGCCAGCAGCTATGACGGCGAGACCCAGTACTTC
.,TRBV9,TRBJ2-5,TRBD2,CASGGGGPQETQYF,TGTGCCAGCGGAGGCGGGGGTCCCCAAGAGACCCAGTACTTC
.,TRBV7-6,TRBJ2-1,.,CASSDSGAYNEQFF,TGTGCCAGCAGTGATAGCGGAGCGTACAATGAGCAGTTCTTC